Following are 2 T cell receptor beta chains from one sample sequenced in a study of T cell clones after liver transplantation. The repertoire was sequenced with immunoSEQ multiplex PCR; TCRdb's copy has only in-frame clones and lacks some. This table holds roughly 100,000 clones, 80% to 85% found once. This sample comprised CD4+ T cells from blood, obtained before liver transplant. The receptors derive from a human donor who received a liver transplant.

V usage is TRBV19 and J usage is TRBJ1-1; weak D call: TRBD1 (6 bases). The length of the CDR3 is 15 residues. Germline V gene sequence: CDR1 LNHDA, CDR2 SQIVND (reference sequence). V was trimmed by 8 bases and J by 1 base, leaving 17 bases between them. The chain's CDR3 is CASLKFGQSNTEAFF. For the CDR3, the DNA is TGTGCCAGTTTGAAATTTGGACAGTCGAACACTGAAGCTTTCTTT.

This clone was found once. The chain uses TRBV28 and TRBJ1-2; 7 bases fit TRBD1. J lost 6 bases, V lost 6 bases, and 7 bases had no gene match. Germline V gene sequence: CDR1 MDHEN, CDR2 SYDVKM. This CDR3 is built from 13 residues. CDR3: CASREGGGDGYTF. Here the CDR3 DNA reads TGTGCCAGCAGGGAAGGGGGCGGCGATGGCTACACCTTC.